Following are 4 T cell receptor beta chains from one sample sequenced in a study of blood T cell repertoires in COVID-19. TCRdb keeps only in-frame clones here, not all; method: immunoSEQ multiplex PCR. The sample shows about 160,000 clones, approximately 88% of them seen only once. Source material: peripheral blood. The receptor source for this set is a woman older than 75 with active or convalescent COVID-19.

The chain couples TRBV7-2 to TRBJ2-7, with TRBD1 identical over 9 bases. The CDR3 loop spans 15 amino acids. Germline CDR1 and CDR2: SGHTA and FQGNSA. Unmatched junction bases numbered 10, after V lost 5 bases and J lost 5 bases. This CDR3 is CASSLLGQGVDEQYF. The DNA of the CDR3 is TGTGCCAGCAGCCTGTTGGGACAGGGAGTTGACGAGCAGTACTTC.

The V call is TRBV2, the J call TRBJ1-2, with 9 bases aligning to TRBD1. Trimming at V came to 6 bases and at J to 7 bases, leaving 12 bases not matched to a gene. This CDR3 contains 15 residues. Germline-derived CDR1 and CDR2 are SNHLY and FYNNEI. The CDR3 here is CASRRGGTGMTGYTF. CDR3 DNA: TGTGCCAGCAGGCGAGGAGGGACAGGGATGACTGGCTACACCTTC.

The chain combines TRBV3-1 (or the pseudogene TRBV3-2) with TRBJ2-7, with a possible D match to TRBD1 (5 bases). Trimming stripped 6 bases from V and 10 bases from J, with 13 bases between. This CDR3 is built from 11 residues. Germline V gene sequence: CDR1 LGHDT, CDR2 YNNKEL (reference sequence). Here the CDR3 DNA reads TGTGCCAGCAGTCCAGGGTCCGGACAGTACTTC. Translated, it gives CASSPGSGQYF.

V and J are TRBV5-8 and TRBJ1-3; perhaps TRBD1 as D (5 bases). Germline assignment: CDR1 SGHTS and CDR2 YDEGEE. Between the trimmed V and J ends, which lost 0 bases and 9 bases, there was a span of 7 bases. This CDR3 is 12 amino acids long. The CDR3 sequence is CASSLEGFTIYF. CDR3 bases: TGTGCCAGCAGCTTGGAGGGGTTCACCATATATTTT. Using reference TRBV5-8 and TRBJ1-3 for the parts outside the CDR3, the full variable domain is EAGVTQSPTHLIKTRGQQATLRCSPISGHTSVYWYQQALGLGLQFLLWYDEGEERNRGNFPPRFSGRQFPNYSSELNVNALELEDSALYLCASSLEGFTIYFGEGSWLTVV.